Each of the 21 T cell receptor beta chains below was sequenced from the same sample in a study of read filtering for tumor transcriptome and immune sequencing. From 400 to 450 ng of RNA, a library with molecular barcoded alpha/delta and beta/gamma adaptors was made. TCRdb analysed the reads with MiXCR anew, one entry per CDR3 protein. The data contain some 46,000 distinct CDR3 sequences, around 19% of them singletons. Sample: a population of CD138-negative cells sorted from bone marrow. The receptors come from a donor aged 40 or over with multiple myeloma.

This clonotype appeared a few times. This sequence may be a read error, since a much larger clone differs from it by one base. CDR3 sequence (DNA): TGTGCCAGCAGTCCCGCCTTCCGGGGAGAGACCCAGCACTTC. It yields the protein CASSPAFRGETQHF. This chain uses TRBV12-3 or TRBV12-4 with TRBJ2-5, with a weak D call TRBD2 (5 bases). The CDR3 is 14 amino acids.

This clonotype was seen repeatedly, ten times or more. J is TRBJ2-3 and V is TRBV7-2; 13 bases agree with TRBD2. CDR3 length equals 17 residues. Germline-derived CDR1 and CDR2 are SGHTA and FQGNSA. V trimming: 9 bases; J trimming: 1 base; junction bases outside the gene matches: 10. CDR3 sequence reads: CASSVTSGRRGTDTQYF. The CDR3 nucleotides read TGTGCCAGTAGCGTGACTAGCGGGAGGAGGGGCACAGATACGCAGTATTTT. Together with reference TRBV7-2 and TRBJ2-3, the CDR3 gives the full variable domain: GAGVSQSPSNKVTEKGKDVELRCDPISGHTALYWYRQSLGQGLEFLIYFQGNSAPDKSGLPSDRFSAERTGGSVSTLTIQRTQQEDSAVYLCASSVTSGRRGTDTQYFGPGTRLTVL.

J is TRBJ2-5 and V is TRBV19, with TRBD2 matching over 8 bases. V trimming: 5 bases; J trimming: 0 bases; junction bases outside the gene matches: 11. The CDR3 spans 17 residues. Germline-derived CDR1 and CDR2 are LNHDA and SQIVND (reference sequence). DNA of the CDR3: TGTGCCAGTAGTCCGTGGTCTAGCGGGCCTTACCAAGAGACCCAGTACTTC. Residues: CASSPWSSGPYQETQYF.

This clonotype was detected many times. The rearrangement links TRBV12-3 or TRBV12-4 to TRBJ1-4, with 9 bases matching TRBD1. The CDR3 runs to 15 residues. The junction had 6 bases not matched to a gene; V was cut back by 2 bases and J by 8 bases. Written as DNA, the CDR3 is TGTGCCAGCAGTTTATTGGACAGGGGAAACGAAAAACTGTTTTTT. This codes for CASSLLDRGNEKLFF.

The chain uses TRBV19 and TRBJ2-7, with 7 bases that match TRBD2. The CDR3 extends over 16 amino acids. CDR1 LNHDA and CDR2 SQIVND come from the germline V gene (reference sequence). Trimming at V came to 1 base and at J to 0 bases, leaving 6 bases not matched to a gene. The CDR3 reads CASSIGVREASYEQYF. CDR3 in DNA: TGTGCCAGTAGTATAGGAGTACGGGAGGCCTCCTACGAGCAGTACTTC.

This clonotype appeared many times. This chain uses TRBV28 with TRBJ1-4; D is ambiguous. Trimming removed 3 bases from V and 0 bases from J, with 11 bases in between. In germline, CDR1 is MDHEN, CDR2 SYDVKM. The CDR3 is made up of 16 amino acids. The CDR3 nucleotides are TGTGCCAGCAGTTTGGCCGGAGAAGCAACTAATGAAAAACTGTTTTTT. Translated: CASSLAGEATNEKLFF.

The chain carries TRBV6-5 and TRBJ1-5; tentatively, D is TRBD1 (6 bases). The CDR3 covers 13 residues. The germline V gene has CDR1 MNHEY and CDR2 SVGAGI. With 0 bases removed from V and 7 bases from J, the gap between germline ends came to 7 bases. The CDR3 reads CASSYSGAQPQHF. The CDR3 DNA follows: TGTGCCAGCAGTTACTCGGGGGCCCAGCCCCAGCATTTT.

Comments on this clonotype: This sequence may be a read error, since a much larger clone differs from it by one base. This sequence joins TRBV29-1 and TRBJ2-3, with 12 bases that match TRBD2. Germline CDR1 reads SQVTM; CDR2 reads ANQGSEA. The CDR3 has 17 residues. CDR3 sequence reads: CSVDALLAGGSTDTRYF. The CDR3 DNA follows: TGCAGCGTTGACGCGCTACTAGCGGGAGGAAGCACAGATACGCGGTATTTT.

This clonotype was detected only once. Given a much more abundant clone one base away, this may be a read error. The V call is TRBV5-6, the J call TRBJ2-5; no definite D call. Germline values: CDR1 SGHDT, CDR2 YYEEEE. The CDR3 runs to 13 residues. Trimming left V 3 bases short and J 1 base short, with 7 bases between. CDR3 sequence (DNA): TGTGCCAGCAGCTCCAGTGTCCAAGAGACCCAGTACTTC. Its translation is CASSSSVQETQYF.

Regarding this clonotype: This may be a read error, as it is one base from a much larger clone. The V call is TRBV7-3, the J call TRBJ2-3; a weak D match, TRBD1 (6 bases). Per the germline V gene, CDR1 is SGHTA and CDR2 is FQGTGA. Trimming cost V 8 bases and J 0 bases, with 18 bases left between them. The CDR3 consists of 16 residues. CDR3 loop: CASRPGQPISTDTQYF. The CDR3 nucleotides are TGTGCCAGCCGCCCGGGACAACCAATTAGCACAGATACGCAGTATTTT.

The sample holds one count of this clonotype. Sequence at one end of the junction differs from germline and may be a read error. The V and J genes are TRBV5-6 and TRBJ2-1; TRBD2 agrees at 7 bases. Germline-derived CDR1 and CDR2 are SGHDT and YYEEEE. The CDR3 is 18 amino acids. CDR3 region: CASSYPVGGSRPYNDQFF. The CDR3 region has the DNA TGTGCCAGCAGCTATCCGGTCGGCGGGAGTCGCCCCTACAATGATCAGTTCTTC.

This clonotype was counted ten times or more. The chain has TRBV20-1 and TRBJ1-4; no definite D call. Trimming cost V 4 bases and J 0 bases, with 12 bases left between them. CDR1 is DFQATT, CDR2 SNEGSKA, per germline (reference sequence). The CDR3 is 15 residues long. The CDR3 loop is CSATRHATTNEKLFF. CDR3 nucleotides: TGCAGTGCTACCAGACACGCCACAACTAATGAAAAACTGTTTTTT.

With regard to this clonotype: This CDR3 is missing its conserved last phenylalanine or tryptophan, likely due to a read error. The CDR3 loop is CASSLVSWPASENIQYL. The CDR3 DNA reads TGTGCCAGCAGCTTAGTATCGTGGCCGGCGAGTGAAAACATTCAGTACCTC. The J gene is TRBJ2-4, the V gene TRBV7-9; D remains unclear. The germline gives CDR1 SEHNR, CDR2 FQNEAQ (reference sequence). The CDR3 is made up of 17 amino acids. V lost 1 base, J lost 5 bases, and 18 bases lay in between.

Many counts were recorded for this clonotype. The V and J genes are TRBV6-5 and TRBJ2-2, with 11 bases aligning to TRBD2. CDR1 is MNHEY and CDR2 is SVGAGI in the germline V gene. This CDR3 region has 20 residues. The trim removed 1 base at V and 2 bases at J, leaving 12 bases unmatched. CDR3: CASSYLLAGDRSVNTGELFF. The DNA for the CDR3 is TGTGCCAGCAGTTACTTACTAGCGGGAGATAGATCTGTAAACACCGGGGAGCTGTTTTTT.

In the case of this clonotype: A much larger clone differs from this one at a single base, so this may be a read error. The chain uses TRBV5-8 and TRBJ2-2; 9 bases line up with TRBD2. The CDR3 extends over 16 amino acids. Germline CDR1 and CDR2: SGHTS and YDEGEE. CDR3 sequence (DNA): TGTGCCAGCAGCATTAGCGGGAGCTCGAACATCGGGGAGCTGTTTTTT. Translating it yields CASSISGSSNIGELFF. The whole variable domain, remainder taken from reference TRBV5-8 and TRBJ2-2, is EAGVTQSPTHLIKTRGQQATLRCSPISGHTSVYWYQQALGLGLQFLLWYDEGEERNRGNFPPRFSGRQFPNYSSELNVNALELEDSALYLCASSISGSSNIGELFFGEGSRLTVL.

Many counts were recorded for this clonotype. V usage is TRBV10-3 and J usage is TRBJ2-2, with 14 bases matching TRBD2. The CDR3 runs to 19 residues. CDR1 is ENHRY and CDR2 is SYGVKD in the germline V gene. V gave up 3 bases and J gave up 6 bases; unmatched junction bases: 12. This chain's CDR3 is CAISDSPGETSGRAGELFF. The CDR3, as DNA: TGTGCCATCAGTGACTCGCCAGGGGAGACTAGCGGGAGGGCCGGGGAGCTGTTTTTT.

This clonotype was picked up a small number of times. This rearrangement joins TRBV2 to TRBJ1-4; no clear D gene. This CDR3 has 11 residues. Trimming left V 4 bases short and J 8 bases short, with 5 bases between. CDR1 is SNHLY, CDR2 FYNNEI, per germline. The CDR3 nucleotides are TGTGCCAGCAGTGGGACCGAAAAACTGTTTTTT. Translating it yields CASSGTEKLFF.

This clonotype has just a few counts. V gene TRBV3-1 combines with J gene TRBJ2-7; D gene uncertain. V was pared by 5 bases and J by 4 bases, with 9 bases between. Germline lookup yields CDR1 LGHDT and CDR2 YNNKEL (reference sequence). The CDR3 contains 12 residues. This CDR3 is CASSSTWYEQYF. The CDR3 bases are TGTGCCAGCAGCTCCACATGGTACGAGCAGTACTTC.

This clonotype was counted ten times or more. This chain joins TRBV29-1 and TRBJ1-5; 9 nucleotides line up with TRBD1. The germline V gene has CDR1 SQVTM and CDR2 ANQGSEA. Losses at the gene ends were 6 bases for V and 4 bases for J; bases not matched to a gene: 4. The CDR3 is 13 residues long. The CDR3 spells CSVGTGNNQPQHF. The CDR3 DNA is TGCAGCGTCGGGACAGGGAATAATCAGCCCCAGCATTTT.

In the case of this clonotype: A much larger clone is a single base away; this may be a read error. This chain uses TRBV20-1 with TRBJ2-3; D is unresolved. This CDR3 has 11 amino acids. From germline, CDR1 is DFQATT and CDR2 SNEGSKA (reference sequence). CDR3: CSASRADMQYF. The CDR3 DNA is TGCAGTGCTAGTAGGGCAGATATGCAGTATTTT.

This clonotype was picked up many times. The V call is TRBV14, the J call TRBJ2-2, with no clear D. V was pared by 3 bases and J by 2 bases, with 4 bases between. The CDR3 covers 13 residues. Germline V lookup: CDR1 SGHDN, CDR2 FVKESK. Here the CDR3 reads CASSQFNTGELFF. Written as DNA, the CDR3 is TGTGCCAGCAGCCAGTTTAACACCGGGGAGCTGTTTTTT.